This TCR beta chain was found in a study of T cell changes during pregnancy in multiple sclerosis. The protocol was immunoSEQ multiplex PCR, while the TCRdb copy is restricted to in-frame clones and leaves out a portion. The table records tens of thousands of clones, 85% to 95% of them present only once. Germline V lookup: CDR1 SGHRS, CDR2 YFSETQ. Deletions cut 0 bases from V and 6 bases from J, with 13 bases between. The CDR3 is 15 amino acids. The receptor's source is a female donor with multiple sclerosis, enrolled in a pregnancy study. The rearrangement joins TRBV5-1 to TRBJ1-5; TRBD1 is a possible D gene (6 bases). The material sequenced was CD4+ T cells from peripheral blood mononuclear cells, taken before pregnancy. CDR3 loop: CASSLEGGAGQPQHF. Here the CDR3 DNA reads TGCGCCAGCAGCTTGGAAGGGGGGGCTGGTCAGCCCCAGCATTTT.